This TCR beta chain was captured by sequencing in a study of blood T cell repertoires in COVID-19. Across the study: Samples representing acute and convalescent COVID-19 were sourced from the United States, Italy and Spain. In each case, the material was cDNA or gDNA derived from T cells, B-cell-depleted T cells, or PBMCs.

In the source study's methods: How many nucleated cells were present was estimated from reference gene primer amplification. The data were produced by immunoSEQ multiplex PCR, yet TCRdb's version contains in-frame clones alone and is incomplete. The DNA was the basis for D and trimming; V, J and clone size are from that table. Of 170,000 or so clones in the sample, around nine tenths were seen once. From germline, CDR1 is SGHNT and CDR2 YYREEE (reference sequence). Deletions cut 1 base from V and 2 bases from J, with 14 bases between. CDR3 size: 16 residues. This rearrangement joins TRBV5-4 to TRBJ2-3; D gene ambiguous. This receptor was identified in a woman aged 18-29 years who had recovered from COVID-19. The specimen sequenced was peripheral blood. The CDR3 loop reads CASSLNLAEHTDTQYF. For the CDR3, the DNA is TGTGCCAGCAGCTTGAATTTAGCAGAACACACAGATACGCAGTATTTT.